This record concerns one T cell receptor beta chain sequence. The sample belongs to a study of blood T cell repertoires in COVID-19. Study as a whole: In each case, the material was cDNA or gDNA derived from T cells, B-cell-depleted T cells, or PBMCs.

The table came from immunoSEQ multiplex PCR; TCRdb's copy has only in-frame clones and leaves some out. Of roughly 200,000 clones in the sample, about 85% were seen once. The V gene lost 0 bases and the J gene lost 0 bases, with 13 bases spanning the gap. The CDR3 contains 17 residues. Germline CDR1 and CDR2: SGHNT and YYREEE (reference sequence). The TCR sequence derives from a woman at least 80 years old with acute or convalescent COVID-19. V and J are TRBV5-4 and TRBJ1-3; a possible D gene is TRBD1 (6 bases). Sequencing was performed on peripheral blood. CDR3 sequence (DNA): TGTGCCAGCAGCTTGGTGGGGGCCCCACTCTCTGGAAACACCATATATTTT. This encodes CASSLVGAPLSGNTIYF.